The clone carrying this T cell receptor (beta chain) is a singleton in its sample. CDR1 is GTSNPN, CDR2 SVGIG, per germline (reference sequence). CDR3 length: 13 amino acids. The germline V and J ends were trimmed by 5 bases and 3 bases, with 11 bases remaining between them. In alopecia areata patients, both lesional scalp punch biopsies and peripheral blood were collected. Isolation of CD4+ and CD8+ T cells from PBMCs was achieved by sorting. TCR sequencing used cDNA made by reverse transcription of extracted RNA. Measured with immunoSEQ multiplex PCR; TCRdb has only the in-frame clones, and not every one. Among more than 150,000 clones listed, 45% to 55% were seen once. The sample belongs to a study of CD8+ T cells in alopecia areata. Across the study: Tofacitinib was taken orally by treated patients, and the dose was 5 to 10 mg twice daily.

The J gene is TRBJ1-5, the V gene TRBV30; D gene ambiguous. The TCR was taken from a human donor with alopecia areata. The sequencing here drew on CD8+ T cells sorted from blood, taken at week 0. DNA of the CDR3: TGTGCCTGGCAGCAGAACATCAATCAGCCCCAGCATTTT. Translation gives CAWQQNINQPQHF.